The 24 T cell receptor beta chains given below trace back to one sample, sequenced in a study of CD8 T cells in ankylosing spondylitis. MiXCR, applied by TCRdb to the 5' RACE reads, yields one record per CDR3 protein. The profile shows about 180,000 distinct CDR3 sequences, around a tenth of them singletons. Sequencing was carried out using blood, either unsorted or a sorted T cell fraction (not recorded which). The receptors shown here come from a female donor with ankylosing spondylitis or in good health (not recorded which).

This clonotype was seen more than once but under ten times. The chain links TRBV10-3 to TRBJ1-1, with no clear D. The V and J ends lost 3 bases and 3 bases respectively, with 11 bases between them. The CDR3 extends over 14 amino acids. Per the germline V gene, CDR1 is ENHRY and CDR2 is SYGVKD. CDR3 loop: CAISDADSDTEAFF. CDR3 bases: TGTGCCATCAGTGATGCGGATAGCGACACTGAAGCTTTCTTT.

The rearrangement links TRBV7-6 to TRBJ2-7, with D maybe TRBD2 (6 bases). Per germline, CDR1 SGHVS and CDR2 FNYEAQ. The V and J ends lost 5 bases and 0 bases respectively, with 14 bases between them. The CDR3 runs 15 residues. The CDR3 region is CASSALATPSYEQYF. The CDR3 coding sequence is TGTGCCAGCAGCGCGCTAGCGACACCCTCCTACGAGCAGTACTTC. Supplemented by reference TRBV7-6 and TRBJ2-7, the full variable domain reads GAGVSQSPRYKVTKRGQDVALRCDPISGHVSLYWYRQALGQGPEFLTYFNYEAQQDKSGLPNDRFSAERPEGSISTLTIQRTEQRDSAMYRCASSALATPSYEQYFGPGTRLTVT.

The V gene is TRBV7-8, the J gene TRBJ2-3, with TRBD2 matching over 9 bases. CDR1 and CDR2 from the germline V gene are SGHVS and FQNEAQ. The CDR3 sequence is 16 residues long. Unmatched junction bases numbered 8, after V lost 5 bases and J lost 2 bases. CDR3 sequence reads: CASSVTSGYLTDTQYF. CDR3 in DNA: TGTGCCAGCAGCGTGACTAGCGGATACCTCACAGATACGCAGTATTTT.

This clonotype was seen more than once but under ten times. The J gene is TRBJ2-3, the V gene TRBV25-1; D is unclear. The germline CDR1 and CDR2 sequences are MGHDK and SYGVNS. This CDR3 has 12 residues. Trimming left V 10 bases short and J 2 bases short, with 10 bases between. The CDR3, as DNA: TGTGCCACCGAGCCTTACACAGATACGCAGTATTTT. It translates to CATEPYTDTQYF.

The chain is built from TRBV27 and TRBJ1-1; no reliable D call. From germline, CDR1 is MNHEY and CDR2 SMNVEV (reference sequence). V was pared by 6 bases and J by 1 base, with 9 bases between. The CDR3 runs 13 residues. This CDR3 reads CASRGKWNTEAFF. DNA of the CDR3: TGTGCCAGCAGAGGAAAATGGAACACTGAAGCTTTCTTT.

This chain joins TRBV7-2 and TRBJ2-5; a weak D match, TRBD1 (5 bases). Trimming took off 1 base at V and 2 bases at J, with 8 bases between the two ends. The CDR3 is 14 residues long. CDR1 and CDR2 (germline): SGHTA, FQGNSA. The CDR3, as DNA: TGTGCCAGCAGCTTAGGGGGCCCACAAGAGACCCAGTACTTC. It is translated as CASSLGGPQETQYF.

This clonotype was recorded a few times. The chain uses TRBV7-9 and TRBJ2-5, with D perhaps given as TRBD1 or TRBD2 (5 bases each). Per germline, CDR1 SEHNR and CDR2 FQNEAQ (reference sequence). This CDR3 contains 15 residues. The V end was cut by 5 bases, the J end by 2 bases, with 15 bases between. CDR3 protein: CASSPRRTLQETQYF. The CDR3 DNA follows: TGTGCCAGCAGCCCCAGGAGGACACTACAAGAGACCCAGTACTTC.

The CDR3, as DNA: TGTGCCAGTAGTATAAACGGAGCTTCGGGGCAGTATTTT. Protein: CASSINGASGQYF. This sequence joins TRBV19 and TRBJ2-3; unclear D gene. Deletions cut 2 bases from V and 11 bases from J, with 14 bases between. The CDR3 totals 13 residues. From germline, CDR1 is LNHDA and CDR2 SQIVND (reference sequence).

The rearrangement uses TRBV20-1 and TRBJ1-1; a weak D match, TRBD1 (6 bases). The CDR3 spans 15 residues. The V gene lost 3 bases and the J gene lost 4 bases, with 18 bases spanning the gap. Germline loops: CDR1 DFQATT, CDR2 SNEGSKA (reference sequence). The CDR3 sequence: CSASARDIASTEAFF. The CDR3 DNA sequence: TGCAGTGCTAGCGCTCGGGACATCGCATCCACTGAAGCTTTCTTT.

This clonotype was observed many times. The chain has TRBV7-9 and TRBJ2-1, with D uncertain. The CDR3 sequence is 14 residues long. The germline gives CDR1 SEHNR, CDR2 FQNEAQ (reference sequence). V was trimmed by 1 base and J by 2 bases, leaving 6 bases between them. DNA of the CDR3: TGTGCCAGCAGCTTAGTTACCCCCTACAATGAGCAGTTCTTC. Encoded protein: CASSLVTPYNEQFF.

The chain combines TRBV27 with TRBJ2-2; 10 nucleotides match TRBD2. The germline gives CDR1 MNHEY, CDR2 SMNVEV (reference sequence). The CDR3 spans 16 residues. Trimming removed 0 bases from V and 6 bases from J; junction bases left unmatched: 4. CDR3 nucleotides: TGTGCCAGCAGTTTATCCCCTAGCGGGAGCTCCGGGGAGCTGTTTTTT. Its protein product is CASSLSPSGSSGELFF.

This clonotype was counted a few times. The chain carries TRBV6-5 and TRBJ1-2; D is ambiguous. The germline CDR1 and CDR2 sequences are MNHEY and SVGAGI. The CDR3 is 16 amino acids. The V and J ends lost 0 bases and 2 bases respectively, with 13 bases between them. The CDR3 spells CASSYSPGGENYGYTF. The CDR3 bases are TGTGCCAGCAGTTACTCCCCTGGAGGCGAGAACTATGGCTACACCTTC.

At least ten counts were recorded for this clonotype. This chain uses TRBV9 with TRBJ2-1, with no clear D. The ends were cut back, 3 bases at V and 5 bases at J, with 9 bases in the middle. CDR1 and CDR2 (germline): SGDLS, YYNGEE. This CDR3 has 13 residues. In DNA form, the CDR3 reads TGTGCCAGCAGCGGGAAATACGACAATGAGCAGTTCTTC. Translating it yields CASSGKYDNEQFF.

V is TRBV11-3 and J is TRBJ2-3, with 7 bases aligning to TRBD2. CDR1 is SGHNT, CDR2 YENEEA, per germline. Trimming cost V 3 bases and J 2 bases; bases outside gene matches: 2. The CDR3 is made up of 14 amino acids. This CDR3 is CASSLSGNTDTQYF. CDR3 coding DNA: TGTGCCAGCAGCTTGAGCGGGAACACAGATACGCAGTATTTT.

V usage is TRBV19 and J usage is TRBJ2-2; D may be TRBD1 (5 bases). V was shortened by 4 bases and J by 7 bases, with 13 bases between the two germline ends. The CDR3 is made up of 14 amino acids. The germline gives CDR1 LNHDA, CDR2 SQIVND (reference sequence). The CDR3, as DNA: TGTGCCAGTAGTAAGGACACCGAGGACGGGGAGCTGTTTTTT. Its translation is CASSKDTEDGELFF.

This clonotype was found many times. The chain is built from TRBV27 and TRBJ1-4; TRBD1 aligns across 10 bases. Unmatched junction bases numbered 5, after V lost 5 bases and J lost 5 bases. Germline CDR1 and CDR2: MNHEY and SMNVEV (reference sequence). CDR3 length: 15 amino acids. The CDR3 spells CASSQGTGENEKLFF. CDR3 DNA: TGTGCCAGCAGTCAGGGGACAGGGGAGAATGAAAAACTGTTTTTT.

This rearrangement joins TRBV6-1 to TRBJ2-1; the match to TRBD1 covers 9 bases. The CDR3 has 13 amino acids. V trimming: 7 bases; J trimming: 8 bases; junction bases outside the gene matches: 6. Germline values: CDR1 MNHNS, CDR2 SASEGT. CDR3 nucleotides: TGTGCCAGCACCGGGACAGGGAAGCATGAGCAGTTCTTC. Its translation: CASTGTGKHEQFF.

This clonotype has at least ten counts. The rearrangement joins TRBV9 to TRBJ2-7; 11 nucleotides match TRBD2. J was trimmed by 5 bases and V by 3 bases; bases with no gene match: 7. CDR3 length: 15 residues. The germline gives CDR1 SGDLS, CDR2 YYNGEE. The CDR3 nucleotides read TGTGCCAGCAGCGGTACTAGCGGGAGCACGGACGAGCAGTACTTC. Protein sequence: CASSGTSGSTDEQYF. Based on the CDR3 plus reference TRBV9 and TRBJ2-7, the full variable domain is DSGVTQTPKHLITATGQRVTLRCSPRSGDLSVYWYQQSLDQGLQFLIQYYNGEERAKGNILERFSAQQFPDLHSELNLSSLELGDSALYFCASSGTSGSTDEQYFGPGTRLTVT.

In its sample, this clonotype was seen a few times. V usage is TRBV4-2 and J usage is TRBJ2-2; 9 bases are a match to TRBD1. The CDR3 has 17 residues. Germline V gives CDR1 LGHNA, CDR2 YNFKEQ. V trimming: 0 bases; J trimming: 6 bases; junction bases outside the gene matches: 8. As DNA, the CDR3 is TGTGCCAGCAGCCAAGATCCGGTGGGACAGGGTCCCGGGGAGCTGTTTTTT. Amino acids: CASSQDPVGQGPGELFF.

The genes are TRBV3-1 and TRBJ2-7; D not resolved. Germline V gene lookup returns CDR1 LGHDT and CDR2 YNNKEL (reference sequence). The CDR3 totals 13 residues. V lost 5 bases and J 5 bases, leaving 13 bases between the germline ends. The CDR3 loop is CASSSVVGNEQYF. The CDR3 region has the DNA TGTGCCAGCAGCTCTGTGGTGGGAAACGAGCAGTACTTC.

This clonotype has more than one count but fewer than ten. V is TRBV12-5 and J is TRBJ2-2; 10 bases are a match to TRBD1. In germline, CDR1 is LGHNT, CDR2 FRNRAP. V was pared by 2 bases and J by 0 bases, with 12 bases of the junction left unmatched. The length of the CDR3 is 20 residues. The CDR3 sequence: CASGLTPGTGVEPNTGELFF. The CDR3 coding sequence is TGTGCTAGTGGTTTGACCCCCGGGACAGGGGTCGAACCGAACACCGGGGAGCTGTTTTTT.

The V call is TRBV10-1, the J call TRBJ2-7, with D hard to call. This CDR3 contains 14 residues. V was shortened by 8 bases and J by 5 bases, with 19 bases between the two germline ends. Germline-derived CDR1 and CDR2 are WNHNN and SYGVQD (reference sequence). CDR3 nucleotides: TGCGCCAGCTCCACTTGGCAGCACACCAACGAGCAGTACTTC. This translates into CASSTWQHTNEQYF.

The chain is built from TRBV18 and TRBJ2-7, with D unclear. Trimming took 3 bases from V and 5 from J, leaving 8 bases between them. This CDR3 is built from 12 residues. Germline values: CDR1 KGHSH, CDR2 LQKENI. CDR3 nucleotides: TGTGCCAGCTCACCGAACATAGACGAGCAGTACTTC. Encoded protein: CASSPNIDEQYF. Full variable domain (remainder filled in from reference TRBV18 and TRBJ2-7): NAGVMQNPRHLVRRRGQEARLRCSPMKGHSHVYWYRQLPEEGLKFMVYLQKENIIDESGMPKERFSAEFPKEGPSILRIQQVVRGDSAAYFCASSPNIDEQYFGPGTRLTVT.

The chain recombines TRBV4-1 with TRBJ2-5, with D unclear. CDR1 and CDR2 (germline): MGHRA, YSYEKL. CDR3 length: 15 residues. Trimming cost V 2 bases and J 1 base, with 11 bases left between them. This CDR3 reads CASSQIETPQETQYF. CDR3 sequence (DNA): TGCGCCAGCAGCCAAATCGAGACCCCCCAAGAGACCCAGTACTTC.